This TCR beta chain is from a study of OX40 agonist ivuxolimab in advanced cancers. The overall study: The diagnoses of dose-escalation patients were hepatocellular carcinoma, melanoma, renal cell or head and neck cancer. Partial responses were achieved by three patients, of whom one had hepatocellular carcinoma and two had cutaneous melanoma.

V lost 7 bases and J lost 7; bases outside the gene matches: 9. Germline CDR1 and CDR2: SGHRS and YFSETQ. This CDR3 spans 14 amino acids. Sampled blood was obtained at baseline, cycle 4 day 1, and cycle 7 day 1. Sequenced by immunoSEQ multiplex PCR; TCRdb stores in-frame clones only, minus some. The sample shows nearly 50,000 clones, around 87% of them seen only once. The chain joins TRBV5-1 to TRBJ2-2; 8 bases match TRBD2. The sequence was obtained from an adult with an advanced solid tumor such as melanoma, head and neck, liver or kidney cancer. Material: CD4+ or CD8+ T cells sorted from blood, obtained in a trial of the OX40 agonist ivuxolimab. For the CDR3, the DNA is TGCGCCAGCTGCCAAGCGGGAGTTCTCGGGGAGCTGTTTTTT. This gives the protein CASCQAGVLGELFF. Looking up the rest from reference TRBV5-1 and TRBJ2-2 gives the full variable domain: KAGVTQTPRYLIKTRGQQVTLSCSPISGHRSVSWYQQTPGQGLQFLFEYFSETQRNKGNFPGRFSGRQFSNSRSEMNVSTLELGDSALYLCASCQAGVLGELFFGEGSRLTVL.